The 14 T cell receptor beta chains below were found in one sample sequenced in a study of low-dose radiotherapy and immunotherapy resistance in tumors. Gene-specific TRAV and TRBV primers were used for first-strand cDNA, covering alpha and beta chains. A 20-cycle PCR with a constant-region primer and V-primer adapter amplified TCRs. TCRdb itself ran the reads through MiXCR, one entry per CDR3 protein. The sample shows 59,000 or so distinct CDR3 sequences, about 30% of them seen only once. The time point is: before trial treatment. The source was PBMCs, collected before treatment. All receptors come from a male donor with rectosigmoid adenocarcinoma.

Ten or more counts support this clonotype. The CDR3 spells CASNLYRSNQPQHF. CDR3 sequence (DNA): TGTGCCAGCAACCTCTACCGTAGCAATCAGCCCCAGCATTTT. The rearrangement links TRBV28 to TRBJ1-5; D is unresolved. The V end was cut by 7 bases, the J end by 0 bases, with 10 bases between. The CDR3 contains 14 residues. Germline CDR1 and CDR2: MDHEN and SYDVKM.

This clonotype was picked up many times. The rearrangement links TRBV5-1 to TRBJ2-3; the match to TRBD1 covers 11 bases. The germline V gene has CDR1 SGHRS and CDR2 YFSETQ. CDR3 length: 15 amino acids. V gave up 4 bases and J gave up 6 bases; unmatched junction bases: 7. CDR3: CASSRGQGDLDTQYF. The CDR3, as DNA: TGCGCCAGCAGCCGGGGACAGGGGGATTTGGATACGCAGTATTTT. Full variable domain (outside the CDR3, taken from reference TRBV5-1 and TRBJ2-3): KAGVTQTPRYLIKTRGQQVTLSCSPISGHRSVSWYQQTPGQGLQFLFEYFSETQRNKGNFPGRFSGRQFSNSRSEMNVSTLELGDSALYLCASSRGQGDLDTQYFGPGTRLTVL.

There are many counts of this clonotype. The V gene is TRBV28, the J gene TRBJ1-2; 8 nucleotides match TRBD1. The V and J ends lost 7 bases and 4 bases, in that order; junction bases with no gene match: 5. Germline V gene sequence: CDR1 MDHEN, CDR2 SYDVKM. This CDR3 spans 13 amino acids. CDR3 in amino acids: CASTLDRVYGYTF. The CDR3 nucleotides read TGTGCCAGCACCTTGGACAGGGTCTATGGCTACACCTTC.

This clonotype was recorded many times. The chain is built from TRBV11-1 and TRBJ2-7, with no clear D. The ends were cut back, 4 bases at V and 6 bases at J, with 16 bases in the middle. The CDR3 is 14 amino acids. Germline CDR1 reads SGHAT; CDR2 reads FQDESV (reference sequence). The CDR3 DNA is TGTGCCAGCAGCTGGCGTTATGAGACTCCCGAGCAGTACTTC. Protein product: CASSWRYETPEQYF.

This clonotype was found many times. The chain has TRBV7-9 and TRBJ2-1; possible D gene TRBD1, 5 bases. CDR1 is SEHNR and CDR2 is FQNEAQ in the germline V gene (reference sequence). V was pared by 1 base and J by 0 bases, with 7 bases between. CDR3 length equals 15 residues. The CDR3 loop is CASSLGGASYNEQFF. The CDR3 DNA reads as TGTGCCAGCAGCTTAGGGGGCGCCTCCTACAATGAGCAGTTCTTC.

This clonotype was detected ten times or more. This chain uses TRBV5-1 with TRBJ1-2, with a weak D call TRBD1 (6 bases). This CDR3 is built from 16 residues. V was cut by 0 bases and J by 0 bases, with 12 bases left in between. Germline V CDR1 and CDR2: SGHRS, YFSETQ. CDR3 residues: CASSLGRGLANYGYTF. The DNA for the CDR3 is TGCGCCAGCAGCTTGGGAAGGGGGTTAGCTAACTATGGCTACACCTTC.

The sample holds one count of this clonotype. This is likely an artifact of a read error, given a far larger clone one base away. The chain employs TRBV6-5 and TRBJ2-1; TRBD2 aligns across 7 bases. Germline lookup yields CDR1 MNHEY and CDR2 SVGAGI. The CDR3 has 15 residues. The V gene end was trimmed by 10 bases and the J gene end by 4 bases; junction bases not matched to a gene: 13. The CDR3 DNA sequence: TGTGCCAACAGCCCCCGATTGGGGGGGTACAATGAGCAGTTCTTC. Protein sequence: CANSPRLGGYNEQFF.

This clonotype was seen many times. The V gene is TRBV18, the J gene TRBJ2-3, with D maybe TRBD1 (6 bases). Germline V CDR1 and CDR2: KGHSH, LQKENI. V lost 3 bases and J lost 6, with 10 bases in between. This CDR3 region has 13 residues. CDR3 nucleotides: TGTGCCAGCTCACCGCAGGGGAAGGATACGCAGTATTTT. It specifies CASSPQGKDTQYF. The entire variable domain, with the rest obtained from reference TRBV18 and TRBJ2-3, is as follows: NAGVMQNPRHLVRRRGQEARLRCSPMKGHSHVYWYRQLPEEGLKFMVYLQKENIIDESGMPKERFSAEFPKEGPSILRIQQVVRGDSAAYFCASSPQGKDTQYFGPGTRLTVL.

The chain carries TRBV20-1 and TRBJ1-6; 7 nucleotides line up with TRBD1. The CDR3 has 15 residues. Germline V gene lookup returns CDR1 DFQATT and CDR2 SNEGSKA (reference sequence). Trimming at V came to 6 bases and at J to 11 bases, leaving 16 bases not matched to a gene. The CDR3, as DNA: TGCAGTGCCCCGGTAGGAGGGGGCGCAGGGGCACCCCTCCACTTT. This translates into CSAPVGGGAGAPLHF.

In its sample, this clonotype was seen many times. The DNA of the CDR3 is TGTGCCAGCAGTTTGGGCAGGCAGTACTTC. It yields the protein CASSLGRQYF. The V gene is TRBV28, the J gene TRBJ2-7, with D hard to call. Germline CDR1 reads MDHEN; CDR2 reads SYDVKM. V gave up 3 bases and J gave up 9 bases, with 6 bases separating them. The CDR3 consists of 10 residues.

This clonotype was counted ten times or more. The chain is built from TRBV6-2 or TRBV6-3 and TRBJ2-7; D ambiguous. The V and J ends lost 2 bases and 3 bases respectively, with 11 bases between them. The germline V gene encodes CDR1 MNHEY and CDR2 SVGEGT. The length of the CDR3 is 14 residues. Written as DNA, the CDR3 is TGTGCCAGCAGTTACGGGCCGGACGACTACGAGCAGTACTTC. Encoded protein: CASSYGPDDYEQYF.

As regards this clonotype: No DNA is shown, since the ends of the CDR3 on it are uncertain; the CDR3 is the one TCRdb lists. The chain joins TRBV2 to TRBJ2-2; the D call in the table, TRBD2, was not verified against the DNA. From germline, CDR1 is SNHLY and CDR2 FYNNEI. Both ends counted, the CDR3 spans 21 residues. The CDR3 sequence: CASTVFADTQYFGPGTGELFF.

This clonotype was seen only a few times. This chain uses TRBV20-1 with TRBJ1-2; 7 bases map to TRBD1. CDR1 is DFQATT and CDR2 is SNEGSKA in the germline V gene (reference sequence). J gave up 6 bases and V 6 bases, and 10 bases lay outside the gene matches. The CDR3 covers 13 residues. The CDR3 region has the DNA TGCAGTGCGCAAGAGACAGGGAGGCATGGCTACACCTTC. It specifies CSAQETGRHGYTF.

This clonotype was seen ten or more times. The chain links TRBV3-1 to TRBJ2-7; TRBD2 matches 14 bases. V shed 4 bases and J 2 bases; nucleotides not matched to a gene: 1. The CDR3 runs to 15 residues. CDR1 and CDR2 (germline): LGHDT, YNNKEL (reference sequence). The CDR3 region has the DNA TGTGCCAGCAGCCCGACTAGCGGGAGGGCCTACGAGCAGTACTTC. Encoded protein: CASSPTSGRAYEQYF.